This TCR beta chain was documented in a study of CD8 T cells in ankylosing spondylitis. General study results and limits: About 8 highly homologous variants made up a TCR beta motif, and this motif appeared characteristic of ankylosing spondylitis blood.

Each CDR3 protein gets one entry after TCRdb re-called the 5' RACE reads with MiXCR. There are tens of thousands of distinct CDR3 sequences in the sample; 27% occur only once, and around 59% lies in the top ten. The CDR3 is 16 residues long. The germline V gene has CDR1 SNHLY and CDR2 FYNNEI. V shed 7 bases and J 2 bases; nucleotides not matched to a gene: 12. Points on this clonotype: The antigen is unknown.

V usage is TRBV2 and J usage is TRBJ2-3; 7 nucleotides align to TRBD1. The receptor was isolated from a male donor with ankylosing spondylitis or in good health (not recorded which). Sequenced material: blood, either unsorted or a sorted T cell fraction (not recorded which). CDR3 in amino acids: CASTAGTVLNTDTQYF. In DNA form, the CDR3 reads TGTGCCAGCACCGCCGGGACAGTCCTAAACACAGATACGCAGTATTTT.